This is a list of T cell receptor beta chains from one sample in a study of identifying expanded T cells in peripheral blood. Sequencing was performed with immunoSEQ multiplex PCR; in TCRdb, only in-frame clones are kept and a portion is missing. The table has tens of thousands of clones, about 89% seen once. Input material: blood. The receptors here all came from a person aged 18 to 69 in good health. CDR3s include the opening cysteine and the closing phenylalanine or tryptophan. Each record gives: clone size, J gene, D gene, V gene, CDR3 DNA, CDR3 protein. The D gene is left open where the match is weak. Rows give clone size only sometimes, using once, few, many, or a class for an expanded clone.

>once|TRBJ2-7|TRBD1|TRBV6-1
TGTGCCAGCAGTGCTCGCGGGACAGGGGCCTACGAGCAGTACTTC
CASSARGTGAYEQYF
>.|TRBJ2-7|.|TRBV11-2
TGTGCCAGCAGCTTAGAAAGACTAGCCTACGAGCAGTACTTC
CASSLERLAYEQYF
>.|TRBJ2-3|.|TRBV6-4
TGTGCCAGCAGTGACTCGGACGGGGGCACAGATACGCAGTATTTT
CASSDSDGGTDTQYF
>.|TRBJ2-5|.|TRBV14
TGTGCCAGCAGCCTCCGGAGGGACCACCAAGAGACCCAGTACTTC
CASSLRRDHQETQYF
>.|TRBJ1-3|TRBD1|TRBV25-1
TGTGCCAGCCGGGGACAGGCCTCTGGAAACACCATATATTTT
CASRGQASGNTIYF
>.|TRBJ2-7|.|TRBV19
TGTGCCAGTAGTACCTACTACGAGCAGTACTTC
CASSTYYEQYF
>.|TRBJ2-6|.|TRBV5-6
TGTGCCAGCAGTTCTAGGACCTTACACTCTGGGGCCAACGTCCTGACTTTC
CASSSRTLHSGANVLTF
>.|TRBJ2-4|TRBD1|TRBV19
TGTGCCAGTAGTATAAGACAGGGGGAGCCTGTGGCCAAAAACATTCAGTACTTC
CASSIRQGEPVAKNIQYF
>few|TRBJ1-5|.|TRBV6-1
TGTGCCAGCAGCGACAGTAGCAATCAGCCCCAGCATTTT
CASSDSSNQPQHF
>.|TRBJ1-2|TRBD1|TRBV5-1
TGCGCCAGCAGCTTGGCCGGGACAGGGTCGGGGAATGGCTACACCTTC
CASSLAGTGSGNGYTF
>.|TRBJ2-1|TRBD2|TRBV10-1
TGCGCCAGCAGTGATGGGGCTAGCGGGAGAGGTGAGCAGTTCTTC
CASSDGASGRGEQFF
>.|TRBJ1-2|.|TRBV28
TGTGCCAGCAGGACAGCCGGACTGACGGAAGACGGCTACACCTTC
CASRTAGLTEDGYTF
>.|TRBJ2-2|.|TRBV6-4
TGTGCCAGCAGTGGTGAAGGTTTGGCCGGGGAGCTGTTTTTT
CASSGEGLAGELFF
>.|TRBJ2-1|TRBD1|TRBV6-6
TGTGCCAGCACTCCCGGGACAGGGCTAGAGGAGCAGTTCTTC
CASTPGTGLEEQFF
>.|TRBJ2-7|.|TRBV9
TGTGCCAGCAGCGTATTGGGGAGCTCCTACGAGCAGTACTTC
CASSVLGSSYEQYF
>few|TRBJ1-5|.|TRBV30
TGTGCCTGGAGTGTATCAGGGGAGCAGCCCCAGCATTTT
CAWSVSGEQPQHF
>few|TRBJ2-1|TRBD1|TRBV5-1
TGCGCCAGCCGGAAAGACAGGGCCGCCTACAATGAGCAGTTCTTC
CASRKDRAAYNEQFF